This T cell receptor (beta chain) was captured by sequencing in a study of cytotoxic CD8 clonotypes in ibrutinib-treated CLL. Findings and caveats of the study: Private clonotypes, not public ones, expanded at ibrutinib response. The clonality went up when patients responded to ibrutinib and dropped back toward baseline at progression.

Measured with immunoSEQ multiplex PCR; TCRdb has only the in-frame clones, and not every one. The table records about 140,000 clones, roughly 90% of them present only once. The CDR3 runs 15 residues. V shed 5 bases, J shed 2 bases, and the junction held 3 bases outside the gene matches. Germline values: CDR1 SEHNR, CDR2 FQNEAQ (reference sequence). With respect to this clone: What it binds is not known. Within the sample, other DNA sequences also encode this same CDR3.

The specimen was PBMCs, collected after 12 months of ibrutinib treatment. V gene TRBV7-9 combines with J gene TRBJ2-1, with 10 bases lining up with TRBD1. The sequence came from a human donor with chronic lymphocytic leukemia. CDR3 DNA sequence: TGTGCCAGCAGCCCGACAGGGGGCGCCTACAATGAGCAGTTCTTC. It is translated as CASSPTGGAYNEQFF. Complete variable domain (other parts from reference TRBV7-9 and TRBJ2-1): DTGVSQNPRHKITKRGQNVTFRCDPISEHNRLYWYRQTLGQGPEFLTYFQNEAQLEKSRLLSDRFSAERPKGSFSTLEIQRTEQGDSAMYLCASSPTGGAYNEQFFGPGTRLTVL.